Listed below are T cell receptor beta chains from one sample, sequenced in a study of blood T cells in healthy people across ages. TCRdb analysed the 5' RACE reads with MiXCR anew, one entry per CDR3 protein. The sample carries roughly 2 million distinct CDR3 sequences, roughly 49% recorded once. The sample was blood. These receptor sequences come from a woman aged 35 to 49 in good health. The CDR3 runs from the conserved cysteine through the conserved F or W. The order of the fields is V gene, J gene, D gene, clone size, CDR3 protein, CDR3 DNA. D genes are given only for firm matches. Some rows have no size entry. The others give once, few or many, or a class for an expanded clone.

v_gene: TRBV6-2/TRBV6-3; j_gene: TRBJ2-1; d_gene: -; abundance: -; CDR3aa: CASSYSGVPVRFF; CDR3nt: TGTGCCAGCAGTTATTCAGGGGTCCCGGTAAGGTTCTTC
v_gene: TRBV28; j_gene: TRBJ2-5; d_gene: -; abundance: -; CDR3aa: CASRPDPRNYPQETQYF; CDR3nt: TGTGCCAGCCGACCGGATCCGAGAAACTACCCCCAAGAGACCCAGTACTTC
v_gene: TRBV7-2; j_gene: TRBJ2-7; d_gene: -; abundance: -; CDR3aa: CASSLTRTQDEQYF; CDR3nt: TGTGCCAGCAGCCTAACCCGGACTCAAGACGAGCAGTACTTC
v_gene: TRBV5-6; j_gene: TRBJ2-1; d_gene: -; abundance: -; CDR3aa: CASSSGPRTYNEQFF; CDR3nt: TGTGCCAGCAGCTCGGGCCCGCGAACCTACAATGAGCAGTTCTTC
v_gene: TRBV27; j_gene: TRBJ2-1; d_gene: -; abundance: -; CDR3aa: CASSGWSASSYNEQFF; CDR3nt: TGTGCCAGCAGCGGGTGGAGTGCTAGCTCCTACAATGAGCAGTTCTTC
v_gene: TRBV7-8; j_gene: TRBJ1-3; d_gene: -; abundance: -; CDR3aa: CASSLGVGGENTIYF; CDR3nt: TGTGCCAGCAGCTTAGGTGTGGGAGGGGAAAACACCATATATTTT
v_gene: TRBV5-1; j_gene: TRBJ2-7; d_gene: -; abundance: few; CDR3aa: CASSLAADRTDEQYF; CDR3nt: TGCGCCAGCAGCTTGGCCGCGGACAGAACGGACGAGCAGTACTTC
v_gene: TRBV20-1; j_gene: TRBJ1-2; d_gene: TRBD1; abundance: -; CDR3aa: CSARDRGRGYGYTF; CDR3nt: TGCAGTGCTAGGGACAGGGGGCGGGGGTATGGCTACACCTTC
v_gene: TRBV7-2; j_gene: TRBJ2-7; d_gene: -; abundance: few; CDR3aa: CASSLAGSRVNEQYF; CDR3nt: TGTGCCAGCAGCTTAGCCGGCTCGCGTGTCAACGAGCAGTACTTC
v_gene: TRBV4-3; j_gene: TRBJ2-1; d_gene: -; abundance: few; CDR3aa: CASSQDRTYEQFF; CDR3nt: TGCGCCAGCAGCCAGGACCGGACTTATGAGCAGTTCTTC
v_gene: TRBV7-2; j_gene: TRBJ2-5; d_gene: -; abundance: -; CDR3aa: CASSFRSGAEANHQETQYF; CDR3nt: TGTGCCAGCAGCTTTCGGTCGGGTGCGGAGGCAAATCACCAAGAGACCCAGTACTTC
v_gene: TRBV29-1; j_gene: TRBJ2-7; d_gene: -; abundance: many; CDR3aa: CSVARGDYEQYF; CDR3nt: TGCAGCGTTGCCAGGGGGGACTACGAGCAGTACTTC
v_gene: TRBV20-1; j_gene: TRBJ2-7; d_gene: -; abundance: many; CDR3aa: CSARGTGTKYEQYF; CDR3nt: TGCAGTGCGAGAGGGACTGGGACAAAGTACGAGCAGTACTTC
v_gene: TRBV27; j_gene: TRBJ2-2; d_gene: -; abundance: -; CDR3aa: CASSPRGRGVKNTGELFF; CDR3nt: TGTGCCAGCAGTCCCCGCGGTAGAGGGGTAAAGAACACCGGGGAGCTGTTTTTT
v_gene: TRBV5-1; j_gene: TRBJ2-1; d_gene: TRBD1; abundance: -; CDR3aa: CASSLVGQGHNEQFF; CDR3nt: TGCGCCAGCAGCCTGGTAGGACAGGGGCACAATGAGCAGTTCTTC
v_gene: TRBV20-1; j_gene: TRBJ1-6; d_gene: -; abundance: -; CDR3aa: CSARAPGTSYNSPLHF; CDR3nt: TGCAGTGCTAGAGCCCCCGGGACGTCTTATAATTCACCCCTCCACTTT
v_gene: TRBV27; j_gene: TRBJ2-1; d_gene: -; abundance: few; CDR3aa: CASSSLNYNEQFF; CDR3nt: TGTGCCAGCAGTTCATTGAACTACAATGAGCAGTTCTTC
v_gene: TRBV20-1; j_gene: TRBJ2-7; d_gene: -; abundance: -; CDR3aa: CSANLGSYEQYF; CDR3nt: TGCAGTGCAAACTTGGGTTCCTACGAGCAGTACTTC
v_gene: TRBV12-3/TRBV12-4; j_gene: TRBJ2-5; d_gene: TRBD2; abundance: many; CDR3aa: CASSLSLAGGQETQYF; CDR3nt: TGTGCCAGCAGTTTAAGTCTAGCGGGGGGACAAGAGACCCAGTACTTC
v_gene: TRBV7-2; j_gene: TRBJ2-7; d_gene: -; abundance: -; CDR3aa: CASSVEDRGEQYF; CDR3nt: TGTGCCAGCAGCGTAGAAGACAGAGGCGAGCAGTACTTC
v_gene: TRBV20-1; j_gene: TRBJ1-1; d_gene: TRBD1; abundance: once; CDR3aa: CSARSLPPNPDRGPNEAFF; CDR3nt: TGCAGTGCTAGATCCCTCCCCCCCAACCCCGACAGGGGGCCGAATGAAGCTTTCTTT
v_gene: TRBV29-1; j_gene: TRBJ2-5; d_gene: TRBD1; abundance: many; CDR3aa: CSVGRPTGGRETQYF; CDR3nt: TGCAGCGTTGGTAGGCCTACAGGGGGCCGAGAGACCCAGTACTTC
v_gene: TRBV7-2; j_gene: TRBJ2-1; d_gene: -; abundance: few; CDR3aa: CASSLGGERGQFF; CDR3nt: TGTGCCAGCAGCTTAGGGGGCGAGCGCGGGCAGTTCTTC
v_gene: TRBV20-1; j_gene: TRBJ1-3; d_gene: -; abundance: -; CDR3aa: CSAREMGNTIYF; CDR3nt: TGCAGTGCTAGAGAGATGGGAAACACCATATATTTT
v_gene: TRBV20-1; j_gene: TRBJ1-2; d_gene: -; abundance: -; CDR3aa: CSASSQGGRYGYTF; CDR3nt: TGCAGTGCTAGTTCACAGGGAGGGCGGTATGGCTACACCTTC
v_gene: TRBV14; j_gene: TRBJ2-1; d_gene: -; abundance: once; CDR3aa: CASSHQGTYNEQFF; CDR3nt: TGTGCCAGCAGCCACCAGGGCACTTACAATGAGCAGTTCTTC
v_gene: TRBV2; j_gene: TRBJ1-4; d_gene: -; abundance: -; CDR3aa: CASCDGAANEKLFF; CDR3nt: TGTGCCAGCTGCGACGGTGCAGCTAATGAAAAACTGTTTTTT
v_gene: TRBV4-3; j_gene: TRBJ2-1; d_gene: -; abundance: few; CDR3aa: CASSQGQGLDEQFF; CDR3nt: TGCGCCAGCAGCCAAGGGCAGGGTTTGGATGAGCAGTTCTTC
v_gene: TRBV7-3; j_gene: TRBJ1-2; d_gene: TRBD1; abundance: -; CDR3aa: CASSPIGLTGTGEDGYTF; CDR3nt: TGTGCCAGCAGCCCGATCGGTTTAACCGGGACAGGGGAAGATGGCTACACCTTC
v_gene: TRBV5-6; j_gene: TRBJ2-5; d_gene: -; abundance: -; CDR3aa: CASSGTGTQQETQYF; CDR3nt: TGTGCCAGCAGCGGCACCGGGACACAGCAAGAGACCCAGTACTTC
v_gene: TRBV6-1; j_gene: TRBJ2-3; d_gene: -; abundance: few; CDR3aa: CASRTENTDTQYF; CDR3nt: TGTGCCAGCAGGACAGAAAACACAGATACGCAGTATTTT
v_gene: TRBV7-2; j_gene: TRBJ2-1; d_gene: -; abundance: few; CDR3aa: CASSFRPGEQFF; CDR3nt: TGTGCCAGCAGCTTTAGACCGGGTGAGCAGTTCTTC
v_gene: TRBV6-6; j_gene: TRBJ2-1; d_gene: -; abundance: -; CDR3aa: CASSYLERSYNEQFF; CDR3nt: TGTGCCAGCAGTTATTTGGAGCGGTCCTACAATGAGCAGTTCTTC
v_gene: TRBV15; j_gene: TRBJ2-5; d_gene: TRBD1; abundance: few; CDR3aa: CATGQGGEETQYF; CDR3nt: TGTGCCACGGGACAGGGTGGGGAAGAGACCCAGTACTTC
v_gene: TRBV10-3; j_gene: TRBJ2-1; d_gene: -; abundance: few; CDR3aa: CAISSGATAYNEQFF; CDR3nt: TGTGCCATCAGCTCCGGAGCTACCGCTTACAATGAGCAGTTCTTC
v_gene: TRBV20-1; j_gene: TRBJ2-5; d_gene: TRBD1; abundance: -; CDR3aa: CSAGTGGPQETQYF; CDR3nt: TGCAGTGCAGGGACAGGGGGGCCTCAAGAGACCCAGTACTTC
v_gene: TRBV12-3/TRBV12-4; j_gene: TRBJ2-1; d_gene: -; abundance: -; CDR3aa: CASSPSLAGQFF; CDR3nt: TGTGCCAGCAGCCCATCTTTGGCTGGGCAGTTCTTC
v_gene: TRBV20-1; j_gene: TRBJ2-5; d_gene: TRBD2; abundance: -; CDR3aa: CSAIHSGGAQETQYF; CDR3nt: TGCAGTGCTATACATAGCGGGGGGGCACAAGAGACCCAGTACTTC
v_gene: TRBV4-3; j_gene: TRBJ2-3; d_gene: TRBD1; abundance: few; CDR3aa: CASSQADRYTQYF; CDR3nt: TGCGCCAGCAGCCAAGCGGACAGGTATACGCAGTATTTT
v_gene: TRBV7-8; j_gene: TRBJ2-6; d_gene: -; abundance: few; CDR3aa: CASTLQGSSGANVLTF; CDR3nt: TGTGCCAGCACCCTGCAGGGGAGCTCTGGGGCCAACGTCCTGACTTTC
v_gene: TRBV3-1; j_gene: TRBJ2-7; d_gene: -; abundance: -; CDR3aa: CASSLGRRLRQLYEQYF; CDR3nt: TGTGCCAGCAGCCTTGGCAGGAGACTCCGACAACTGTACGAGCAGTACTTC
v_gene: TRBV4-2; j_gene: TRBJ2-5; d_gene: -; abundance: -; CDR3aa: CASSQATAGRQETQYF; CDR3nt: TGTGCCAGCAGCCAAGCGACGGCGGGGCGACAAGAGACCCAGTACTTC
v_gene: TRBV7-2; j_gene: TRBJ1-2; d_gene: -; abundance: few; CDR3aa: CASSLSHRAVANYGYTF; CDR3nt: TGTGCCAGCAGCCTATCGCACAGGGCCGTAGCTAACTATGGCTACACCTTC